A selection of T cell receptor beta chains follows, all from one sample in a study of beta chain features in type 1 diabetes. TCRdb keeps only in-frame clones here, not all; method: immunoSEQ multiplex PCR. The data hold about 140,000 clones, with 9% to 10% observed a single time. Sequenced sample: central memory CD4+ T cells from blood. These receptors originate from a woman in her thirties or forties in good health. Each CDR3 is given with its conserved first and last residue. The D gene is left open where the match is weak. For some rows the clone size is stated as once, few or many, or as a class when expanded; others skip it.

d_gene	v_gene	j_gene	abundance	len	CDR3aa	CDR3nt
TRBD1	TRBV5-1	TRBJ1-1	few	15	CASSTGQGKNTEAFF	TGCGCCAGCAGCACAGGACAGGGAAAGAACACTGAAGCTTTCTTT
TRBD1	TRBV4-3	TRBJ2-7	.	16	CASSQASAGGFYEQYF	TGCGCCAGCAGCCAAGCAAGCGCAGGGGGCTTCTACGAGCAGTACTTC
TRBD1	TRBV19	TRBJ2-4	.	13	CASRAYQGEHLSF	TGTGCCAGTAGAGCGTATCAGGGGGAACACCTCTCCTTC
.	TRBV21-1	TRBJ2-2	few	18	CASSKERTSGSVTGELFF	TGTGCCAGCAGCAAAGAAAGGACTAGCGGGTCAGTCACCGGGGAGCTGTTTTTT
.	TRBV29-1	TRBJ1-1	many	12	CSVENLGLEAFF	TGCAGCGTTGAAAACCTCGGGTTGGAAGCTTTCTTT
.	TRBV18	TRBJ2-5	few	14	CASSPLTPQETQYF	TGTGCCAGCTCACCCCTGACACCCCAAGAGACCCAGTACTTC
.	TRBV5-8	TRBJ1-2	few	12	CASSFLGRDYTF	TGTGCCAGCAGCTTTTTAGGGCGGGACTACACCTTC
.	TRBV7-2	TRBJ2-3	.	12	CASSPRGDTQYF	TGTGCCAGCAGCCCCAGGGGAGATACGCAGTATTTT
.	TRBV6-1	TRBJ2-3	.	17	CASSGGRVGGVADTQYF	TGTGCCAGCAGTGGAGGTCGGGTAGGAGGGGTCGCAGATACGCAGTATTTT
.	TRBV9	TRBJ1-2	.	12	CASSASNYGYTF	TGTGCCAGCAGCGCCTCTAACTATGGCTACACCTTC
.	TRBV4-2	TRBJ1-4	few	14	CASSAGGVGEKLFF	TGTGCCAGCAGCGCCGGGGGAGTCGGTGAAAAACTGTTTTTT
.	TRBV2	TRBJ2-2	few	15	CASSAHGRGTGELFF	TGTGCCAGCAGTGCGCATGGAAGGGGGACCGGGGAGCTGTTTTTT
.	TRBV18	TRBJ2-7	.	14	CASSGEPSRSEQYF	TGTGCCAGCTCAGGAGAACCCTCCCGGAGCGAGCAGTACTTC
.	TRBV28	TRBJ2-2	.	14	CASSLNRRTGELFF	TGTGCCAGCAGTTTAAACCGGCGGACCGGGGAGCTGTTTTTT
.	TRBV11-2	TRBJ1-2	.	13	CASSFSDSGGYTF	TGTGCCAGCAGCTTCTCCGACAGTGGTGGCTACACCTTC
.	TRBV27	TRBJ1-5	.	14	CASSLSYFNQPQHF	TGTGCCAGCAGTTTATCTTATTTTAATCAGCCCCAGCATTTT
TRBD1	TRBV19	TRBJ1-5	few	13	CASSIDRDREKHF	TGTGCCAGTAGTATCGACAGGGACAGGGAAAAACATTTT
.	TRBV9	TRBJ2-2	.	15	CASSGRVLNTGELFF	TGTGCCAGCAGCGGCAGGGTATTAAACACCGGGGAGCTGTTTTTT
TRBD1	TRBV7-9	TRBJ2-7	few	14	CASSGRQGPGEQYF	TGTGCCAGCAGCGGCCGACAGGGGCCAGGGGAGCAGTACTTC
.	TRBV6-1	TRBJ2-2	few	15	CASILGGVHTGELFF	TGTGCCAGCATTCTTGGAGGAGTTCACACCGGGGAGCTGTTTTTT
TRBD1	TRBV5-1	TRBJ2-2	few	14	CASTDRTNTGELFF	TGCGCCAGCACGGACAGGACGAACACCGGGGAGCTGTTTTTT
TRBD1	TRBV6-5	TRBJ1-4	few	16	CASSYSGQGAYEKLFF	TGTGCCAGCAGTTACTCGGGACAGGGGGCATATGAAAAACTGTTTTTT
.	TRBV11-2	TRBJ2-1	many	12	CASSRELNEQFF	TGTGCCAGCAGCCGTGAGCTCAATGAGCAGTTCTTC
TRBD1	TRBV10-1	TRBJ1-1	.	15	CASSGSRGMNTEAFF	TGCGCCAGCAGTGGGTCCAGGGGGATGAACACTGAAGCTTTCTTT
TRBD2	TRBV28	TRBJ2-7	.	15	CASSSSGASSYEQYF	TGTGCCAGCAGTTCAAGCGGGGCGTCCTCCTACGAGCAGTACTTC
TRBD2	TRBV29-1	TRBJ2-7	few	11	CSVDGGSAQYF	TGCAGCGTAGACGGGGGGTCGGCGCAGTACTTC
.	TRBV7-2	TRBJ2-2	.	12	CASSLDRGELFF	TGTGCCAGCAGCTTAGACAGAGGGGAGCTGTTTTTT
.	TRBV5-1	TRBJ2-1	many	16	CASSEEGGVLNDEQFF	TGCGCCAGCAGCGAGGAGGGGGGGGTTCTTAACGATGAGCAGTTCTTC
.	TRBV12-5	TRBJ2-7	.	14	CASGRPGETYEQYF	TGTGCTAGTGGCCGCCCCGGGGAGACCTACGAGCAGTACTTC
.	TRBV27	TRBJ1-5	few	13	CASSRNRVQPQHF	TGTGCCAGCAGCCGGAACAGGGTGCAGCCCCAGCATTTT
.	TRBV5-4	TRBJ1-5	few	14	CASSLQGGQQPQHF	TGTGCCAGCAGCCTACAGGGTGGTCAACAGCCCCAGCATTTT
TRBD1	TRBV6-6	TRBJ1-5	.	16	CASSTDRGGQHQPQHF	TGTGCCAGCAGTACTGACAGGGGGGGTCAACATCAGCCCCAGCATTTT
.	TRBV15	TRBJ1-2	.	12	CATSSPGGGYTF	TGTGCCACCAGCAGTCCCGGAGGAGGCTACACCTTC
.	TRBV2	TRBJ2-4	many	13	CASWRGGKNIQYF	TGTGCCAGCTGGCGGGGAGGCAAAAACATTCAGTACTTC
TRBD1	TRBV7-2	TRBJ2-1	.	15	CASSLAGQGVHEQFF	TGTGCCAGCAGCTTAGCAGGACAGGGTGTGCATGAGCAGTTCTTC
.	TRBV5-1	TRBJ2-3	.	16	CASSLVGRAESDTQYF	TGCGCCAGCAGCTTGGTTGGCAGGGCGGAATCAGATACGCAGTATTTT
TRBD1	TRBV7-9	TRBJ2-2	few	16	CASSLGTGGNTGELFF	TGTGCCAGCAGCTTGGGGACAGGGGGCAACACCGGGGAGCTGTTTTTT
.	TRBV21-1	TRBJ2-3	.	17	CASSKDSSGGYTDTQYF	TGTGCCAGCAGCAAAGATAGTAGCGGGGGATACACAGATACGCAGTATTTT
.	TRBV18	TRBJ2-3	few	13	CASSPESADTQYF	TGTGCCAGCTCACCTGAATCGGCAGATACGCAGTATTTT
TRBD2	TRBV11-2	TRBJ2-3	.	16	CASSPGLAGNTDTQYF	TGTGCCAGCAGCCCGGGACTAGCGGGGAACACAGATACGCAGTATTTT
TRBD1	TRBV9	TRBJ2-5	few	14	CASSVGQGKETQYF	TGTGCCAGCAGCGTAGGACAGGGGAAGGAGACCCAGTACTTC
TRBD1	TRBV2	TRBJ1-5	.	14	CASNGQGTLEPQHF	TGTGCCAGCAACGGACAGGGGACCCTGGAGCCCCAGCATTTT
TRBD1	TRBV6-5	TRBJ2-7	.	15	CASSYRETGGYEQYF	TGTGCCAGCAGTTACCGGGAGACAGGGGGATACGAGCAGTACTTC
.	TRBV5-6	TRBJ2-2	.	14	CASSPDWNTGELFF	TGTGCCAGCAGCCCGGACTGGAACACCGGGGAGCTGTTTTTT
TRBD1	TRBV5-1	TRBJ2-2	few	16	CASSLADGRGHRELFF	TGCGCCAGCAGCTTGGCAGATGGCAGGGGGCATCGGGAGCTGTTTTTT
.	TRBV5-1	TRBJ1-5	.	16	CASSLAGEDSNQPQHF	TGCGCCAGCAGCTTGGCCGGTGAGGATAGCAATCAGCCCCAGCATTTT
TRBD2	TRBV19	TRBJ2-7	few	15	CASSYLSGELYEQYF	TGTGCCAGTAGCTACCTTAGCGGGGAACTCTACGAGCAGTACTTC
.	TRBV6-6	TRBJ1-5	.	13	CASSAVRGQPQHF	TGTGCCAGCAGCGCTGTGCGGGGGCAGCCCCAGCATTTT
.	TRBV29-1	TRBJ1-5	few	13	CSVALGDRQPQHF	TGCAGCGTGGCGTTAGGGGATCGTCAGCCCCAGCATTTT
TRBD2	TRBV2	TRBJ2-3	.	18	CASSSKGRGTSYTDTQYF	TGTGCCAGCAGTTCGAAGGGGCGGGGGACGAGTTACACAGATACGCAGTATTTT
.	TRBV19	TRBJ2-2	.	15	CASSTGRGGSGELFF	TGTGCCAGCTCTACGGGCCGTGGGGGCTCCGGGGAGCTGTTTTTT
.	TRBV18	TRBJ1-3	once	13	CASSLEGGNTIYF	TGTGCCAGCTCACTGGAGGGTGGAAACACCATATATTTT
TRBD2	TRBV7-2	TRBJ2-5	many	16	CASSLLGSGGVETQYF	TGTGCCAGCAGCTTACTCGGTAGCGGGGGGGTGGAGACCCAGTACTTC
.	TRBV2	TRBJ1-1	.	15	CASRVARTEVTEAFF	TGTGCCAGCAGAGTTGCCCGGACGGAGGTCACTGAAGCTTTCTTT
.	TRBV11-2	TRBJ1-1	few	13	CASSLTENTEAFF	TGTGCCAGCAGCTTAACAGAGAACACTGAAGCTTTCTTT